The 10 T cell receptor beta chains below all came from one sample that was sequenced in a study of tumor-infiltrating lymphocytes in primary liver carcinoma. Extraction of RNA together with DNA used roughly 19-31 mg of unsorted bulk tissue. With around 500 ng total RNA as template and a constant-region primer, TCR beta cDNA was made. Three rounds of nested multiplex PCR with slightly modified ARM-PCR produced TCR beta libraries. A C-beta reverse primer and TRBV1-TRBV30 forward primers served in each of the first two PCR rounds, at about 9 cycles apiece. Each CDR3 protein is one row after TCRdb ran MiXCR on the multiplex PCR reads. The sample lists almost 55,000 distinct CDR3 sequences, about 73% seen once, with roughly 26% in the top ten. Sequenced sample: liver tumor tissue from sampling region 2. Described subset: tumor region T2, inferior pole. Receptors were obtained from a man aged 35 to 55 with primary liver carcinoma and hepatitis B virus infection.

Turning to this clonotype: An end of the junction does not agree with germline; a read error may underlie this. The chain employs TRBV11-2 and TRBJ2-5, with TRBD2 matching over 10 bases. This CDR3 comprises 13 residues. Germline assignment: CDR1 SGHAT and CDR2 FQNNGV. CDR3: CVSGGGDQGTQHF. DNA for the CDR3: TGTGTCAGCGGGGGGGGGGACCAAGGGACCCAGCACTTC.

This chain uses TRBV7-8 with TRBJ2-7; 9 nucleotides align to TRBD2. The V segment lost 9 bases and the J segment 7 bases; nucleotides outside the gene matches: 13. The CDR3 sequence is 14 residues long. The V gene's germline CDR1 is SGHVS and CDR2 FQNEAQ. The CDR3 region has the DNA TGTGCCAGAAGCGTTAGCGGGAGAGTTTATGAGCAGTACTTC. The encoded protein is CARSVSGRVYEQYF.

Of note for this clonotype: The conserved phenylalanine or tryptophan normally closing the CDR3 is absent here, so this likely arose from a read error. The chain employs TRBV11-2 and TRBJ1-2; a possible D gene is TRBD1 (5 bases). V lost 9 bases, J lost 4 bases, and 18 bases lay in between. The CDR3 contains 14 residues. Germline V gives CDR1 SGHAT, CDR2 FQNNGV. The CDR3 here is CARREMDTTYGYTY. Here the CDR3 DNA reads TGTGCCAGAAGAGAGATGGACACCACCTATGGCTACACCTAC.

The table lists this clonotype with a few counts. Just one base apart from a much larger clone, this may be a read error. This chain's CDR3 is CSARGTSSNELFF. The CDR3 DNA reads as TGCAGTGCTAGGGGGACTAGTAGCAATGAGCTGTTCTTC. The V and J genes are TRBV20-1 and TRBJ2-1; TRBD2 aligns across 8 bases. There are 13 residues in the CDR3. Germline loops: CDR1 DFQATT, CDR2 SNEGSKA (reference sequence).

With respect to this clonotype: The CDR3 end shows no conserved phenylalanine or tryptophan, and so a read error is likely. J is TRBJ1-5 and V is TRBV29-1; D might be TRBD1 (5 bases). The V end lost 6 bases, the J end lost 10 bases, and 22 bases lay between the germline ends. Germline V gene lookup returns CDR1 SQVTM and CDR2 ANQGSEA. The CDR3 is made up of 14 amino acids. CDR3 coding DNA: TGCAGCGTCACCGAAGGACAAACCGGTCAACCCCAGCATCTT. As protein: CSVTEGQTGQPQHL.

This clonotype was recorded many times. This chain connects TRBV12-3 or TRBV12-4 to TRBJ2-1, with TRBD2 identical over 14 bases. The J segment lost 15 bases and the V segment lost 1 base, leaving 14 bases of the junction unmatched. The CDR3 runs to 17 residues. CDR3 amino acids: CASSLGSGTSGSAPGFF. The CDR3 bases are TGTGCCAGCAGTTTAGGTTCGGGGACTAGCGGGAGCGCACCCGGGTTCTTC.

The V gene is TRBV10-3, the J gene TRBJ2-1, with D perhaps matching TRBD2 (6 bases). CDR1 and CDR2 (germline): ENHRY, SYGVKD. Trimming left V 0 bases short and J 9 bases short, with 9 bases between. There are 13 residues in the CDR3. CDR3 region: CAISESSSGEQFF. The CDR3 region has the DNA TGTGCCATCAGTGAGTCCAGTAGCGGTGAGCAGTTCTTC.

V gene TRBV28 combines with J gene TRBJ1-2, with D unclear. Between the trimmed V and J ends, which lost 5 bases and 8 bases, there was a span of 21 bases. Looked up from germline, CDR1 is MDHEN and CDR2 is SYDVKM. CDR3 size: 15 residues. DNA of the CDR3: TGTGCCAGCAGTACCGGACCCGGGATGGCCAGGGGCTACACCTTC. As protein: CASSTGPGMARGYTF.

On this clonotype: One end of the junction does not line up with germline, which may come from a read error. The rearrangement joins TRBV11-2 to TRBJ2-1, with 7 bases identical to TRBD2. This CDR3 has 14 amino acids. Looked up from germline, CDR1 is SGHAT and CDR2 is FQNNGV. CDR3 DNA: TGTGCCAGCAGTTTAGCGGGTCCTGGGAATGAACAGTTCTTC. As protein: CASSLAGPGNEQFF.

This clonotype showed up just a few times. Possible read error: a much larger clone is one base away. The J gene is TRBJ2-7, the V gene TRBV7-8; 9 bases map to TRBD2. Germline CDR1 and CDR2: SGHVS and FQNEAQ. The CDR3 runs 15 residues. The CDR3 DNA reads as TGTGTCAGCAGCTCCACTAGCGGGCCGCCCTACGAGCAGTACTTC. This sequence encodes CVSSSTSGPPYEQYF.